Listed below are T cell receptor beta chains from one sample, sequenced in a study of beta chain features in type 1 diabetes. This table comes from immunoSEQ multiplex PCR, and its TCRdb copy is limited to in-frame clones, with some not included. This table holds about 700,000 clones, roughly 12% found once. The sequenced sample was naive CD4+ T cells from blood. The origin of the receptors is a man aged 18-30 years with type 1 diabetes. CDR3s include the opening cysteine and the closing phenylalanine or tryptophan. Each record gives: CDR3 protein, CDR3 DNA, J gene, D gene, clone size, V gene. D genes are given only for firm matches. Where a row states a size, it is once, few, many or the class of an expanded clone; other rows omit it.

CDR3: CASKGDSSYEQYF; DNA: TGCGCCAGCAAGGGGGATAGCTCCTACGAGCAGTACTTC; J: TRBJ2-7; D: NA; size: NA; V: TRBV5-1
CDR3: CASSLDSYSDTQYF; DNA: TGTGCTAGCAGCTTAGACAGTTATTCCGATACGCAGTATTTT; J: TRBJ2-3; D: NA; size: few; V: TRBV7-7
CDR3: CASSESGGSGANVLTF; DNA: TGTGCCAGCAGTGAGTCAGGGGGTTCTGGGGCCAACGTCCTGACTTTC; J: TRBJ2-6; D: TRBD1; size: NA; V: TRBV2
CDR3: CASSQDRAAGVFNEQYF; DNA: TGCGCCAGCAGCCAAGATCGGGCAGCGGGGGTTTTCAACGAGCAGTACTTC; J: TRBJ2-7; D: TRBD2; size: few; V: TRBV4-1
CDR3: CSASLPPSSHF; DNA: TGCAGTGCTTCTCTCCCCCCGTCTTCCCACTTT; J: TRBJ1-6; D: NA; size: NA; V: TRBV20-1
CDR3: CASSSQSNTEAFF; DNA: TGTGCCAGCAGCTCCCAGTCGAACACTGAAGCTTTCTTT; J: TRBJ1-1; D: NA; size: NA; V: TRBV11-2
CDR3: CASRTGRASSYEQYF; DNA: TGTGCCAGCAGGACGGGACGGGCGAGCTCCTACGAGCAGTACTTC; J: TRBJ2-7; D: NA; size: NA; V: TRBV6-5
CDR3: CSVGRWGRTYEQYF; DNA: TGCAGCGTTGGACGGTGGGGGCGAACCTACGAGCAGTACTTC; J: TRBJ2-7; D: NA; size: few; V: TRBV29-1
CDR3: CASSTQGAWDNEQFF; DNA: TGTGCCAGCAGCACGCAGGGGGCTTGGGACAATGAGCAGTTCTTC; J: TRBJ2-1; D: TRBD1; size: few; V: TRBV11-2
CDR3: CSVFMNTEAFF; DNA: TGCAGCGTTTTCATGAACACTGAAGCTTTCTTT; J: TRBJ1-1; D: NA; size: few; V: TRBV29-1
CDR3: CASSYQGNKPQHF; DNA: TGTGCCAGCAGTTACCAGGGAAATAAGCCCCAGCATTTT; J: TRBJ1-5; D: NA; size: NA; V: TRBV6-5
CDR3: CAHLNGWGQLNTEAFF; DNA: TGTGCGCATTTAAACGGTTGGGGACAGTTGAACACTGAAGCTTTCTTT; J: TRBJ1-1; D: TRBD1; size: few; V: TRBV30
CDR3: CASSLDPSGANVLTF; DNA: TGTGCCAGCAGCTTAGACCCCTCTGGGGCCAACGTCCTGACTTTC; J: TRBJ2-6; D: NA; size: few; V: TRBV11-3
CDR3: CASSIQRNTEAFF; DNA: TGTGCCAGCAGTATACAGAGGAACACTGAAGCTTTCTTT; J: TRBJ1-1; D: NA; size: NA; V: TRBV27
CDR3: CASSEPGIYEQYF; DNA: TGCGCCAGCAGTGAGCCAGGGATCTACGAGCAGTACTTC; J: TRBJ2-7; D: NA; size: few; V: TRBV10-1
CDR3: CASSLLDSSGNTIYF; DNA: TGCGCCAGCAGCCTCCTGGACTCAAGCGGAAACACCATATATTTT; J: TRBJ1-3; D: NA; size: NA; V: TRBV5-1
CDR3: CASSPPTGFGEQYF; DNA: TGCGCCAGCAGCCCCCCGACAGGGTTTGGCGAGCAGTACTTC; J: TRBJ2-7; D: TRBD1; size: NA; V: TRBV4-1
CDR3: CASSSGQGDQPQHF; DNA: TGTGCCAGCAGTTCCGGACAGGGGGATCAGCCCCAGCATTTT; J: TRBJ1-5; D: TRBD1; size: few; V: TRBV28
CDR3: CASSLQRGLGETQYF; DNA: TGTGCCAGCAGTTTACAGAGGGGCCTCGGAGAGACCCAGTACTTC; J: TRBJ2-5; D: NA; size: NA; V: TRBV27
CDR3: CASSLWLAEGGEQFF; DNA: TGTGCCAGTAGCTTATGGCTAGCAGAAGGAGGTGAGCAGTTCTTC; J: TRBJ2-1; D: NA; size: NA; V: TRBV19
CDR3: CASSPWYRDSNQPQHF; DNA: TGTGCCAGCAGCCCTTGGTATCGAGATAGCAATCAGCCCCAGCATTTT; J: TRBJ1-5; D: NA; size: NA; V: TRBV14
CDR3: CASSATGEGYNEQFF; DNA: TGTGCCAGCAGTGCCACAGGGGAGGGATACAATGAGCAGTTCTTC; J: TRBJ2-1; D: NA; size: NA; V: TRBV2
CDR3: CASSSQGGNQPQHF; DNA: TGTGCCAGCAGTTCACAGGGAGGCAATCAGCCCCAGCATTTT; J: TRBJ1-5; D: NA; size: NA; V: TRBV6-1
CDR3: CAWSLAGAQRETQYF; DNA: TGTGCCTGGAGTCTAGCGGGGGCCCAGAGAGAGACCCAGTACTTC; J: TRBJ2-5; D: TRBD2; size: few; V: TRBV30
CDR3: CAISESGPGNQPQHF; DNA: TGTGCCATCAGTGAGTCCGGCCCCGGCAATCAGCCCCAGCATTTT; J: TRBJ1-5; D: NA; size: few; V: TRBV10-3
CDR3: CASTLLAGVGGELFF; DNA: TGTGCCAGCACCCTCTTAGCGGGGGTGGGCGGGGAGCTGTTTTTT; J: TRBJ2-2; D: TRBD2; size: NA; V: TRBV2
CDR3: CAWSVSGNYGYTF; DNA: TGTGCCTGGAGTGTATCCGGGAACTATGGCTACACCTTC; J: TRBJ1-2; D: NA; size: NA; V: TRBV30
CDR3: CASSSDDIEQFF; DNA: TGTGCCAGCAGCTCCGACGACATCGAGCAGTTCTTC; J: TRBJ2-1; D: NA; size: NA; V: TRBV2
CDR3: CASSYVGQGSQYGYTF; DNA: TGTGCCAGCAGTTACGTCGGACAGGGCTCCCAATATGGCTACACCTTC; J: TRBJ1-2; D: TRBD1; size: NA; V: TRBV6-5
CDR3: CASSLSGMNTEAFF; DNA: TGTGCCAGCAGTTTATCAGGCATGAACACTGAAGCTTTCTTT; J: TRBJ1-1; D: NA; size: NA; V: TRBV27
CDR3: CASSFGESSEQFF; DNA: TGTGCCAGCAGCTTTGGGGAATCCAGTGAGCAGTTCTTC; J: TRBJ2-1; D: NA; size: NA; V: TRBV7-9
CDR3: CASSLGTEGETQYF; DNA: TGTGCCAGCAGCCTCGGGACGGAGGGAGAGACCCAGTACTTC; J: TRBJ2-5; D: NA; size: few; V: TRBV28
CDR3: CASSYGGGRGEKLFF; DNA: TGTGCCAGCAGTTACGGCGGGGGGCGCGGTGAAAAACTGTTTTTT; J: TRBJ1-4; D: NA; size: few; V: TRBV6-5
CDR3: CASSQEDTSYEQYF; DNA: TGCGCCAGCAGCCAAGAGGACACCTCCTACGAGCAGTACTTC; J: TRBJ2-7; D: NA; size: few; V: TRBV4-1
CDR3: CASSYGGAGDGYGYTF; DNA: TGTGCCAGCAGTTACGGGGGAGCAGGGGATGGCTATGGCTACACCTTC; J: TRBJ1-2; D: NA; size: NA; V: TRBV6-5
CDR3: CASSLVGTVYEQYF; DNA: TGTGCCAGCAGTCTAGTCGGGACAGTCTACGAGCAGTACTTC; J: TRBJ2-7; D: TRBD1; size: few; V: TRBV27
CDR3: CASTPGGAFF; DNA: TGTGCCAGCACCCCGGGTGGGGCTTTCTTT; J: TRBJ1-1; D: NA; size: NA; V: TRBV27
CDR3: CASSVATGSAGGFGNTIYF; DNA: TGTGCCAGCAGCGTAGCTACAGGGAGTGCAGGGGGCTTCGGAAACACCATATATTTT; J: TRBJ1-3; D: TRBD1; size: NA; V: TRBV9
CDR3: CASSEEGFPTDTQYF; DNA: TGTGCCAGCAGTGAGGAGGGGTTCCCCACAGATACGCAGTATTTT; J: TRBJ2-3; D: NA; size: NA; V: TRBV2
CDR3: CASSRSGQSTEAFF; DNA: TGTGCCAGCAGTCGATCCGGGCAGAGCACTGAAGCTTTCTTT; J: TRBJ1-1; D: NA; size: few; V: TRBV6-5
CDR3: CATSRDGYYGYTF; DNA: TGTGCCACCAGCAGAGATGGTTACTATGGCTACACCTTC; J: TRBJ1-2; D: NA; size: NA; V: TRBV15
CDR3: CATSNDRPGQGFAFF; DNA: TGTGCCACCAGCAATGACCGACCGGGACAGGGGTTTGCTTTCTTT; J: TRBJ1-1; D: TRBD1; size: NA; V: TRBV15
CDR3: CASSSPGRTYEQYF; DNA: TGTGCCAGCAGCTCCCCCGGACGGACCTACGAGCAGTACTTC; J: TRBJ2-7; D: NA; size: few; V: TRBV21-1
CDR3: CASRGQGETQYF; DNA: TGTGCCAGCAGGGGACAGGGAGAGACCCAGTACTTC; J: TRBJ2-5; D: TRBD1; size: NA; V: TRBV7-9
CDR3: CASSPSGSTDTQYF; DNA: TGTGCCAGCAGCCCTAGCGGTAGCACAGATACGCAGTATTTT; J: TRBJ2-3; D: TRBD2; size: many; V: TRBV7-9
CDR3: CASRPPGAGADTDTQYF; DNA: TGTGCCAGCAGGCCCCCGGGCGCGGGGGCCGACACAGATACGCAGTATTTT; J: TRBJ2-3; D: NA; size: NA; V: TRBV7-8
CDR3: CASSPPSRATDTQYF; DNA: TGTGCCAGCTCACCACCGTCGAGGGCCACAGATACGCAGTATTTT; J: TRBJ2-3; D: NA; size: NA; V: TRBV18
CDR3: CASSLAGNTGELFF; DNA: TGTGCCAGCAGCTTGGCAGGGAACACCGGGGAGCTGTTTTTT; J: TRBJ2-2; D: NA; size: NA; V: TRBV5-6
CDR3: CSVGRGISYEQYF; DNA: TGCAGCGTGGGGAGAGGCATCTCCTACGAGCAGTACTTC; J: TRBJ2-7; D: NA; size: NA; V: TRBV29-1
CDR3: CAISSGTGVYTEAFF; DNA: TGTGCCATCAGTTCCGGGACAGGGGTGTACACTGAAGCTTTCTTT; J: TRBJ1-1; D: TRBD1; size: few; V: TRBV10-3
CDR3: CASSESTGVPSEQYF; DNA: TGCGCCAGCAGTGAGTCCACGGGGGTCCCGTCGGAGCAGTACTTC; J: TRBJ2-7; D: NA; size: NA; V: TRBV10-1
CDR3: CASSRPTSGDLNEQFF; DNA: TGCGCCAGCAGCAGACCGACTAGCGGGGATCTCAATGAGCAGTTCTTC; J: TRBJ2-1; D: TRBD2; size: NA; V: TRBV5-1
CDR3: CASSLGGGRGTEAFF; DNA: TGTGCCAGCAGCTTAGGAGGGGGCCGAGGCACTGAAGCTTTCTTT; J: TRBJ1-1; D: TRBD1; size: few; V: TRBV7-9
CDR3: CASSQNRDGEAFF; DNA: TGTGCCAGCAGCCAAAACCGGGACGGGGAAGCTTTCTTT; J: TRBJ1-1; D: NA; size: few; V: TRBV4-2